The 2 T cell receptor beta chains reported below all come from one sample, sequenced in a study of T cell repertoires in cytomegalovirus infection. These receptors are not linked to any known antigen. TCRdb independently ran MiXCR on the reads; one entry per CDR3 protein. The data hold about 85,000 distinct CDR3 sequences, with more than 40% observed a single time. This specimen consisted of CD8+ T cells from cultured PBMCs, obtained from culture after CMV antigen stimulation. These receptors came from a human donor in good health (CMV status not recorded). Some clones in this sample may be carry-over from other donors' samples.

The chain couples TRBV27 to TRBJ1-2, with D perhaps TRBD1 (6 bases). V gave up 6 bases and J gave up 3 bases, with 20 bases separating them. The germline V gene encodes CDR1 MNHEY and CDR2 SMNVEV (reference sequence). The CDR3 extends over 16 amino acids. Written as DNA, the CDR3 is TGTGCCAGCAGCCCTTCCTCAGGGGCCGTACACTATGGCTACACCTTC. The encoded protein is CASSPSSGAVHYGYTF.

The genes are TRBV6-5 and TRBJ1-1, with 9 nucleotides matching TRBD1. The germline gives CDR1 MNHEY, CDR2 SVGAGI. CDR3 size: 13 residues. J gave up 8 bases and V 2 bases, and 3 bases lay outside the gene matches. The CDR3 loop reads CASSYLQGAEAFF. The CDR3 DNA is TGTGCCAGCAGTTACCTACAGGGGGCGGAAGCTTTCTTT.